This T cell receptor beta chain stems from a study of early T cells in non-severe SARS-CoV-2 infection. About the research overall: Sequenced material consisted of bulk RNA (from unsorted whole blood), and chains were unpaired.

The length of the CDR3 is 14 residues. V lost 6 bases and J lost 5; bases outside the gene matches: 8. MiXCR, run by TCRdb on the 5' RACE reads, gives a single entry per CDR3 protein. The profile covers over 75,000 distinct CDR3 sequences, with about 13% appearing a single time and about 2.1% taken by the ten largest. Only a few counts were recorded for this clonotype. The V call is TRBV12-3 or TRBV12-4, the J call TRBJ1-1; the match to TRBD1 covers 8 bases. The sequence derives from an adult who was a healthcare worker with PCR-confirmed SARS-CoV-2 infection or an uninfected control (not recorded which). Sample: whole blood. The CDR3 here is CASSEQTGGTEAFF. DNA for the CDR3: TGTGCCAGCAGCGAACAAACAGGGGGAACTGAAGCTTTCTTT.